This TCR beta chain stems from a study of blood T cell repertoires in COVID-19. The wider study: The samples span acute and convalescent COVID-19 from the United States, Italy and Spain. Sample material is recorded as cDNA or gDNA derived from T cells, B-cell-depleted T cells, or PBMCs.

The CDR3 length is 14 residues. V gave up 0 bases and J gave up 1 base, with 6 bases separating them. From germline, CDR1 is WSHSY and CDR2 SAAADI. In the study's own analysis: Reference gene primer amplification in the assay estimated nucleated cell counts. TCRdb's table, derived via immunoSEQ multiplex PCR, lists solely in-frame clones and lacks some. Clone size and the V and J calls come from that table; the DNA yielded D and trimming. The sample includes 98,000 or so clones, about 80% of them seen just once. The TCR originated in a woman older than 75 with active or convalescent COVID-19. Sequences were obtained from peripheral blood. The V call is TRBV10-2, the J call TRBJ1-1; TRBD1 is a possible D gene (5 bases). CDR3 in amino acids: CASSESGGNTEAFF. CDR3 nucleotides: TGCGCCAGCAGTGAGTCGGGGGGGAACACTGAAGCTTTCTTT.